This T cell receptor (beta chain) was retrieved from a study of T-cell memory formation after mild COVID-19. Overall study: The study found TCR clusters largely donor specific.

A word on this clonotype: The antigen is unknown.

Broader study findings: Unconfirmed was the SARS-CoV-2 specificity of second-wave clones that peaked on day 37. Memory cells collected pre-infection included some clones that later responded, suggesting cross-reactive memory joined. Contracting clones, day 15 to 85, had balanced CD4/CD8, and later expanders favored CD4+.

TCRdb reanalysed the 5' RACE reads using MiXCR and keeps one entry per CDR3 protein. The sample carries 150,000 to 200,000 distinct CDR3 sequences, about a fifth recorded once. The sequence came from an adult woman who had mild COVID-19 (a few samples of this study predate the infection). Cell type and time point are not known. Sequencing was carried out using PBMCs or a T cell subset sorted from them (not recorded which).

CDR3 loop: CASSESPRHYGYTF. DNA of the CDR3: TGTGCCAGCAGTGAATCTCCCCGGCACTATGGCTACACCTTC. V gene TRBV6-1 combines with J gene TRBJ1-2; unclear D gene. Trimming left V 2 bases short and J 3 bases short, with 10 bases between. The CDR3 is 14 amino acids. The V gene's germline CDR1 is MNHNS and CDR2 SASEGT.